Sequencing of this T cell receptor beta chain was carried out in a study of cytomegalovirus exposure and HLA in healthy donors. In germline, CDR1 is MNHEY, CDR2 SMNVEV (reference sequence). CDR3 length: 16 amino acids. With V trimmed by 0 bases and J by 4 bases, 1 base remained unmatched. Both 60 Vbeta primers and 13 Jbeta primers went into the PCR. Libraries were prepared by immunoSEQ multiplex PCR; TCRdb keeps only in-frame clonotypes and omits some of them. The table has roughly 130,000 clones, around 79% seen once; the top ten hold around 2.1%. General study findings and limits: A later analysis linked a missense variant in DCLRE1C to the trimming of TCR beta V and J genes. DRB1 had the most TCR associations and HLA-C the fewest, a later analysis found, with rates varying by HLA locus.

As concerns this clone: Its antigen is not identified.

The sequenced sample was PBMCs. The origin of this receptor is a woman between 40 and 50 years old in good health and CMV-seropositive. The chain uses TRBV27 and TRBJ2-1; 12 bases agree with TRBD2. The CDR3 DNA sequence: TGTGCCAGCAGTTTATCGCTAGCGGGAGGGTACAATGAGCAGTTCTTC. Protein sequence: CASSLSLAGGYNEQFF.